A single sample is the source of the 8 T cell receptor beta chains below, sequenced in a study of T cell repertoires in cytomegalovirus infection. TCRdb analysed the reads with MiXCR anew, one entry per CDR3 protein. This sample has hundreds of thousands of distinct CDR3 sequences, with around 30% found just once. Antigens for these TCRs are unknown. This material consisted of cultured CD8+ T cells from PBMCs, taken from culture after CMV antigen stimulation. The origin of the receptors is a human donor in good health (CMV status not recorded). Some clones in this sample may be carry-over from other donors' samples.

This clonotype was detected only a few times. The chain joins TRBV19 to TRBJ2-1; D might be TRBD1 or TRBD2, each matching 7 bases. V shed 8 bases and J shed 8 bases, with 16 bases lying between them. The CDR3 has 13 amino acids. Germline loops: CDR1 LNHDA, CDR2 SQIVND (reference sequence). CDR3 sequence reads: CASGLQGGDEQFF. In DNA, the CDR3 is TGTGCCAGTGGGCTTCAGGGGGGGGATGAGCAGTTCTTC.

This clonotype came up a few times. The CDR3 DNA is TGCAGTGCTAGAGCGCAGGGGGCCCGTCTTGAGGGCTACACCTTC. Protein sequence: CSARAQGARLEGYTF. The chain links TRBV20-1 to TRBJ1-2; 8 nucleotides align to TRBD1. The CDR3 is 15 amino acids. V lost 1 base, J lost 8 bases, and 12 bases stayed unmatched. Germline CDR1 DFQATT, CDR2 SNEGSKA (reference sequence).

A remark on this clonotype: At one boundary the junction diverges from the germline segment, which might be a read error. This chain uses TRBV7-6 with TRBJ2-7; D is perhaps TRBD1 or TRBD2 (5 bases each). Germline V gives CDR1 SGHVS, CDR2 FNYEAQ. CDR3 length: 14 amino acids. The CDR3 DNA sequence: TGTGCCAGCAGCTCCCCGTGGGACCCCTACGATCAGTACTTC. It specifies CASSSPWDPYDQYF.

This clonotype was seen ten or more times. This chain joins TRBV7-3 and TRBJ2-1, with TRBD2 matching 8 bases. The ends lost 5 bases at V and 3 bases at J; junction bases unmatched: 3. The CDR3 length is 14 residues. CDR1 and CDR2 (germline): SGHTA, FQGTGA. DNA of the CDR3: TGTGCCAGCAGCGGGACTAGTGACTACAATGAGCAGTTCTTC. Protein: CASSGTSDYNEQFF.

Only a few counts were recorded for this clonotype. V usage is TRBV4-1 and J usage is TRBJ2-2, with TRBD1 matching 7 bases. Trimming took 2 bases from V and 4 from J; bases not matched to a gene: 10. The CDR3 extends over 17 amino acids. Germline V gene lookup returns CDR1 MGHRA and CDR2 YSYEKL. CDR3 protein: CASSQLPDRAGTGELFF. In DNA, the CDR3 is TGCGCCAGCAGCCAACTCCCCGACAGGGCAGGCACCGGGGAGCTGTTTTTT.

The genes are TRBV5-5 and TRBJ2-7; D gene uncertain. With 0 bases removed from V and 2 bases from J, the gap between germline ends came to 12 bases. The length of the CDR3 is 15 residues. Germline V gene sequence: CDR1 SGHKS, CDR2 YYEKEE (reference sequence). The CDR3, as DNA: TGTGCCAGCAGCTTGGGACCCACGGTGGCCTACGAGCAGTACGTC. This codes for CASSLGPTVAYEQYV.

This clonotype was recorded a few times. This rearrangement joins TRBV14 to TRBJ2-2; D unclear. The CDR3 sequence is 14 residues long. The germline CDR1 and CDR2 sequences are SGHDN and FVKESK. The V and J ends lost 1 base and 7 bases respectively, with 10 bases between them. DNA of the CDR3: TGTGCCAGCAGCCAAGTTTATGGTGGCGGGGAGCTGTTTTTT. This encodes CASSQVYGGGELFF.

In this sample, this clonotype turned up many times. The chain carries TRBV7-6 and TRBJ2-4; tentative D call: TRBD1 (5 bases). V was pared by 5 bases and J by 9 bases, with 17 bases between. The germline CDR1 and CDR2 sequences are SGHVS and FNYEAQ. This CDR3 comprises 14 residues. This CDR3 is CASSPGQPETIQYF. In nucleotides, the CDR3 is TGTGCCAGCAGCCCCGGACAACCGGAAACCATTCAGTACTTC.